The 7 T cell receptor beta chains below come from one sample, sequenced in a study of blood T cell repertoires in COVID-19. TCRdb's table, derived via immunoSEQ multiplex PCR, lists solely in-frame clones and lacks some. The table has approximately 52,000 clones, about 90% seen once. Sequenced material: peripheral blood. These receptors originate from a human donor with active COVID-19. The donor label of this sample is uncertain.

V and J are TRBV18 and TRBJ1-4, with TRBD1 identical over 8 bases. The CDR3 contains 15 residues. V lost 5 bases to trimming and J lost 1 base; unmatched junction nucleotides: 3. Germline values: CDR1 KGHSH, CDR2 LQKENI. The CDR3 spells CASSSTGGTNEKLFF. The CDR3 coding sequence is TGTGCCAGCTCATCCACAGGGGGAACTAATGAAAAACTGTTTTTT.

The CDR3 nucleotides read TGTGCCAGCAGCTTAACCGGGACTAGCGGGGGCGCCAAGCAGTACTTC. Translated, it gives CASSLTGTSGGAKQYF. The chain carries TRBV7-2 and TRBJ2-7, with TRBD2 identical over 14 bases. Germline V lookup: CDR1 SGHTA, CDR2 FQGNSA. The CDR3 loop spans 16 amino acids. V trimming: 2 bases; J trimming: 8 bases; junction bases outside the gene matches: 8.

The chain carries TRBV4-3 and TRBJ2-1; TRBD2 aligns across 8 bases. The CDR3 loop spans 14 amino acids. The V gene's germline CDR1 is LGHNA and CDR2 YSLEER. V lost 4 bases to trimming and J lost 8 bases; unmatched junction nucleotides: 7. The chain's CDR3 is CASSPHSGVYEQFF. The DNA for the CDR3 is TGCGCCAGCAGCCCCCATAGCGGGGTCTATGAGCAGTTCTTC.

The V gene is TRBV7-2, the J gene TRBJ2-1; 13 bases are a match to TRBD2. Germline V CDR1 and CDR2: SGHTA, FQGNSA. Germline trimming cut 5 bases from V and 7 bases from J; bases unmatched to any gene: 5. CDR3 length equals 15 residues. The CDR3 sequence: CASSHTSGGGNEQFF. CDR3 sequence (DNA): TGTGCCAGCAGCCATACTAGCGGGGGGGGGAATGAGCAGTTCTTC.

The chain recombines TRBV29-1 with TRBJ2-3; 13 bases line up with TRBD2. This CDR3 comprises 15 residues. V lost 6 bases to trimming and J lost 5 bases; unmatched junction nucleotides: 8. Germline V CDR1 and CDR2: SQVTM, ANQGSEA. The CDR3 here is CSVETSGGAVDTQYF. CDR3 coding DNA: TGCAGCGTGGAAACTAGCGGGGGGGCGGTAGATACGCAGTATTTT.

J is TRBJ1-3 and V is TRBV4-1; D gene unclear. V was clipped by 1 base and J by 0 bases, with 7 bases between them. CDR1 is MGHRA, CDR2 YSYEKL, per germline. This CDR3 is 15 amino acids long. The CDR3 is CASSQGLASGNTIYF. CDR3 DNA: TGCGCCAGCAGCCAAGGTCTAGCCTCTGGAAACACCATATATTTT.

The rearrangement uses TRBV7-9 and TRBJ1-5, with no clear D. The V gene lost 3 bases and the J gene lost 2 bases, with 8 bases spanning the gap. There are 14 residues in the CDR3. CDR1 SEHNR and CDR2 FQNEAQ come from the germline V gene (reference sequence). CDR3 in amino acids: CASSFDGGNQPQHF. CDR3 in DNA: TGTGCCAGCAGCTTCGACGGGGGCAATCAGCCCCAGCATTTT.